The present T cell receptor (beta chain) was sequenced within a study of blood T cell repertoires in COVID-19. Data came from immunoSEQ multiplex PCR; TCRdb stores just in-frame clones and leaves some out. The repertoire includes approximately 83,000 clones, approximately 80% of them detected once, and 8.5% to 10% sits in the top ten. V lost 3 bases, J lost 2 bases, and 7 bases lay in between. Germline V gene sequence: CDR1 MNHNS, CDR2 SASEGT. CDR3 size: 13 residues. There are a few counts of this clone. This TCR came from a woman older than 75 with acute or convalescent COVID-19. Input material: peripheral blood. The chain recombines TRBV6-1 with TRBJ1-1; D gene ambiguous. CDR3 protein: CASSDPSNTEAFF. CDR3 DNA: TGTGCCAGCAGTGATCCATCCAACACTGAAGCTTTCTTT.